This T cell receptor beta chain was obtained from a study of cytomegalovirus exposure and HLA in healthy donors. The overall study: HLA-typed donors were the source of approximately 88 million unique TCRs, which an early data release held.

Overall study findings and caveats: Within a later analysis, the majority of CMV-associated TCR beta chains appeared HLA-restricted. Most TCR sequences were rare, but some public TCRs occurred in many donors.

This clone was counted only a few times. Its antigen remains unidentified. The PCR employed 60 Vbeta primers together with 13 Jbeta primers. Sequencing was performed with immunoSEQ multiplex PCR; in TCRdb, only in-frame clones are kept and a portion is missing. The table records 100,000 to 150,000 clones, 74% of them present only once. Source material: PBMCs. This sequence was found in a man in his forties in good health and CMV-seropositive.

CDR3 in amino acids: CASSLDLSEIYGYTF. The DNA for the CDR3 is TGTGCCAGCAGCTTGGACCTGTCAGAAATCTATGGCTACACCTTC. This chain links TRBV5-5 with TRBJ1-2; D call uncertain. This CDR3 comprises 15 residues. In germline, CDR1 is SGHKS, CDR2 YYEKEE (reference sequence). Between the trimmed V and J ends, which lost 0 bases and 4 bases, there was a span of 13 bases.